This T cell receptor beta chain was sequenced in a study of radiotherapy plus CTLA-4 blockade in lung cancer. Background on the study: Of all patients, around 20% responded objectively and 25% to 35% showed disease control. Findings and limits, study-wide: Early blood T cell clone dynamics reportedly forecast response best, with interferon-beta. Blood TCR clones of tumor origin expanded after radiotherapy plus ipilimumab.

Data came from immunoSEQ multiplex PCR; TCRdb stores just in-frame clones and leaves some out. The repertoire includes roughly 70,000 clones, more than 75% of them detected once, and 40% sits in the top ten. Focal radiation plus CTLA-4 blockade with ipilimumab was administered to patients who had chemo-refractory metastatic non-small-cell lung cancer. Notes on this clone: What it binds is not known.

The sequencing used peripheral blood, collected from a patient treated with radiotherapy plus ipilimumab. The sequence derives from a human donor with non-small cell lung cancer that progressed on radiotherapy plus ipilimumab.

In DNA, the CDR3 is TGCGCCAGCAGTGAGGGGACCGCTAACACCGGGGAGCTGTTTTTT. Its translation: CASSEGTANTGELFF. This chain connects TRBV10-1 to TRBJ2-2; the D gene could be TRBD1 or TRBD2 (5 bases each). Germline V gene data show CDR1 as WNHNN and CDR2 as SYGVQD (reference sequence). This CDR3 contains 15 residues. Trimming cost V 2 bases and J 2 bases, with 9 bases left between them.